This T cell receptor beta chain is from a study of identical twins. This clonotype has more than one count but fewer than ten. A single record per CDR3 protein comes from TCRdb applying MiXCR to the 5' RACE reads. The sample holds 460,000 or so distinct CDR3 sequences, 14% seen once. The CDR3 runs 17 residues. Germline lookup yields CDR1 SGHRS and CDR2 YFSETQ. The junction had 7 bases not matched to a gene; V was cut back by 6 bases and J by 0 bases. The same sample was also studied in work on yellow fever vaccine responses in identical twins.

The chain has TRBV5-1 and TRBJ2-1; 12 bases fit TRBD2. The clonotype was recovered from a woman aged 18-35 years in good health. The sequenced material came from CD4+ T cells sorted from blood. The chain's CDR3 is CASTLTSGGRSYNEQFF. CDR3 DNA sequence: TGCGCCAGCACTTTGACTAGCGGGGGTCGCTCCTACAATGAGCAGTTCTTC. Using reference TRBV5-1 and TRBJ2-1 for the parts outside the CDR3, the full variable domain is KAGVTQTPRYLIKTRGQQVTLSCSPISGHRSVSWYQQTPGQGLQFLFEYFSETQRNKGNFPGRFSGRQFSNSRSEMNVSTLELGDSALYLCASTLTSGGRSYNEQFFGPGTRLTVL.